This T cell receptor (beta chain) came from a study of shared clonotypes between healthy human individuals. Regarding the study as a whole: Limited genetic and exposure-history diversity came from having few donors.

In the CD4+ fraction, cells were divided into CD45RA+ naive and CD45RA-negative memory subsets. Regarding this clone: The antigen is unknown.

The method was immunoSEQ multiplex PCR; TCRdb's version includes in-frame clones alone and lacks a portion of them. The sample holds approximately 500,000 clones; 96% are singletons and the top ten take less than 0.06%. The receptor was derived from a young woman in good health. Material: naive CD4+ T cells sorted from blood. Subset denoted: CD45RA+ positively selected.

The CDR3 bases are TGTGCCAGCAGCTCTTACCAGGGACTAGCGGTTTCCTACGAGCAGTACTTC. Residues: CASSSYQGLAVSYEQYF. V and J are TRBV7-9 and TRBJ2-7; 11 nucleotides align to TRBD2. CDR3 length: 17 amino acids. With 4 bases clipped from V and 1 base from J, the junction kept 9 bases outside the gene matches. Germline V gene lookup returns CDR1 SEHNR and CDR2 FQNEAQ (reference sequence). Based on the CDR3 plus reference TRBV7-9 and TRBJ2-7, the full variable domain is DTGVSQNPRHKITKRGQNVTFRCDPISEHNRLYWYRQTLGQGPEFLTYFQNEAQLEKSRLLSDRFSAERPKGSFSTLEIQRTEQGDSAMYLCASSSYQGLAVSYEQYFGPGTRLTVT.